This TCR beta chain is from a study of read filtering for tumor transcriptome and immune sequencing. Overall study: IR-seq gave about 3.5 to 10.27 million TCR reads per sample; RNA-seq gave about 80 to 1273.

This clonotype was observed many times. This library used approximately 390 ng RNA and molecular barcoded adaptors spanning alpha/delta and beta/gamma chains. TCRdb redid the calling of the reads with MiXCR, one entry per CDR3 protein. This sample yields tens of thousands of distinct CDR3 sequences, of which roughly a fifth are seen a single time; over 15% belongs to the top ten. The TCR comes from a donor aged 40 or over with multiple myeloma. Sequenced material: a population of CD138-negative cells sorted from bone marrow.

The CDR3 bases are TGCGCCAGCAGTCCCCTCCCGGGAGTACCCCCCGCGAACACCGGGGAGCTGTTTTTT. This codes for CASSPLPGVPPANTGELFF. The chain joins TRBV10-1 to TRBJ2-2, with D tentatively TRBD2 (6 bases). V was shortened by 5 bases and J by 0 bases, with 22 bases between the two germline ends. The CDR3 is 19 amino acids. CDR1 and CDR2 (germline): WNHNN, SYGVQD (reference sequence).